The 10 T cell receptor beta chains presented below share a single source sample, sequenced in a study of human T cells and chemical hapten exposure. Specified time point: patch test 1, 2 weeks after DPC sensitization. Specified treatment: therapeutic diphenylcyclopropenone sensitization with weekly scalp DPC. TCRdb fed the RACE reads into MiXCR, producing one record per CDR3 protein. The table shows 350,000 or so distinct CDR3 sequences, with around 6.9% occurring only once. The sample was whole blood, taken in connection with sensitization to the hapten diphenylcyclopropenone (DPC). These receptors came from a woman in her late teens or twenties with alopecia areata. Some clones in this sample may be carry-over from other donors' samples.

The chain joins TRBV4-3 to TRBJ2-3, with TRBD2 as a possible D gene (6 bases). Trimming pared 1 base from V and 6 bases from J, leaving 20 bases between. This CDR3 spans 17 amino acids. Germline V gene lookup returns CDR1 LGHNA and CDR2 YSLEER. CDR3 region: CASSQAETPGAADTQYF. The DNA of the CDR3 is TGCGCCAGCAGCCAAGCCGAAACGCCGGGAGCCGCGGATACGCAGTATTTT.

This clonotype was recorded at least ten times. The V call is TRBV5-1, the J call TRBJ2-7; 11 bases map to TRBD1. V lost 2 bases to trimming and J lost 2 bases; unmatched junction nucleotides: 3. Per the germline V gene, CDR1 is SGHRS and CDR2 is YFSETQ. This CDR3 has 15 amino acids. The CDR3 DNA sequence: TGCGCCAGCAGCTTTGGACAGGGGGCGACCTACGAGCAGTACTTC. It codes for CASSFGQGATYEQYF.

This clonotype was detected only a few times. The chain combines TRBV6-5 with TRBJ1-5, with TRBD1 as a possible D gene (5 bases). This CDR3 has 14 amino acids. Trimming shortened V by 5 bases and J by 3 bases, and 11 bases separated the two germline ends. Germline V gene lookup returns CDR1 MNHEY and CDR2 SVGAGI. As DNA, the CDR3 is TGTGCCAGCAGTCTTACAGGCCTCAATCAGCCCCAGCATTTT. It translates to CASSLTGLNQPQHF.

This clonotype was seen more than once but under ten times. The chain couples TRBV6-2 or TRBV6-3 to TRBJ1-6; no reliable D call. This CDR3 is built from 16 residues. Germline CDR1 and CDR2: MNHEY and SVGEGT. V lost 7 bases and J 0 bases, leaving 13 bases between the germline ends. CDR3 sequence reads: CASTPPRSSYNSPLHF. The CDR3 DNA is TGTGCCAGCACCCCTCCGCGGAGCTCCTATAATTCACCCCTCCACTTT.

The J gene is TRBJ2-7, the V gene TRBV6-5; D assignment may be TRBD1 or TRBD2 (5 bases each). The CDR3 runs 14 residues. Germline V gene sequence: CDR1 MNHEY, CDR2 SVGAGI. Trimming left V 7 bases short and J 3 bases short, with 16 bases between. CDR3 amino acids: CASNDPGTVYEQYF. CDR3 bases: TGTGCCAGCAATGACCCCGGGACGGTCTACGAGCAGTACTTC.

The chain links TRBV4-1 to TRBJ1-5; 7 positions agree with TRBD1. CDR1 and CDR2 from the germline V gene are MGHRA and YSYEKL. Germline trimming cut 1 base from V and 9 bases from J; bases unmatched to any gene: 6. The CDR3 spans 14 residues. The CDR3 region has the DNA TGCGCCAGCAGCCAAGGGCAGGGGGATATGCCCCAGCATTTT. It specifies CASSQGQGDMPQHF.

This clonotype was detected only a few times. CDR3 DNA sequence: TGTGCCAGCAGCTTAGCAAGCGGGGTTCAGACCCAGTACTTC. It codes for CASSLASGVQTQYF. The rearrangement joins TRBV7-9 to TRBJ2-5; 7 bases fit TRBD2. CDR1 SEHNR and CDR2 FQNEAQ come from the germline V gene (reference sequence). The CDR3 length is 14 residues. Losses at the gene ends were 0 bases for V and 6 bases for J; bases not matched to a gene: 4.

This clonotype occurred many times. The chain links TRBV12-3 or TRBV12-4 to TRBJ2-1; possible D gene TRBD1, 6 bases. The V end was cut by 3 bases, the J end by 8 bases, with 11 bases between. The CDR3 length is 13 residues. CDR3 bases: TGTGCCAGCAGTTTGAGGGGGTCCGATGAGCAGTTCTTC. The encoded protein is CASSLRGSDEQFF.

The genes are TRBV25-1 and TRBJ1-5, with TRBD1 as a possible D gene (6 bases). The germline V and J ends were trimmed by 3 bases and 6 bases, with 12 bases remaining between them. CDR3 length: 14 amino acids. Germline V gives CDR1 MGHDK, CDR2 SYGVNS. The CDR3 reads CASSDRTGSQPQHF. The DNA of the CDR3 is TGTGCCAGCAGTGACAGAACAGGGAGTCAGCCCCAGCATTTT. Variable domain in full (rest from reference TRBV25-1 and TRBJ1-5): EADIYQTPRYLVIGTGKKITLECSQTMGHDKMYWYQQDPGMELHLIHYSYGVNSTEKGDLSSESTVSRIRTEHFPLTLESARPSHTSQYLCASSDRTGSQPQHFGDGTRLSIL.

Written as DNA, the CDR3 is TGTGCCAGCAGCTTAAATTCCCCGCCGAACACCGGGGAGCTGTTTTTT. Residues: CASSLNSPPNTGELFF. The V call is TRBV7-3, the J call TRBJ2-2; D is unclear. Trimming took 1 base from V and 0 from J, leaving 9 bases between them. This CDR3 is 16 amino acids long. Germline V gene sequence: CDR1 SGHTA, CDR2 FQGTGA.